One sample yielded the 3 T cell receptor beta chains listed below, sequenced in a study of human T cells and chemical hapten exposure. The time point denotes: pre-sensitization, week 0. The treatment: therapeutic diphenylcyclopropenone sensitization with weekly scalp DPC. TCRdb fed the RACE reads into MiXCR, producing one record per CDR3 protein. Counted here are more than 300,000 distinct CDR3 sequences, approximately 5.1% occurring once; the ten biggest clones make up 2% to 3%. The sample in question was whole blood, obtained in connection with sensitization to the hapten diphenylcyclopropenone (DPC). These receptors were obtained from a woman between 45 and 60 years old with alopecia areata. Some clones in this sample may be carry-over from other donors' samples.

This clonotype was seen only a few times. The chain carries TRBV7-6 and TRBJ1-4; perhaps TRBD1 as D (5 bases). The V and J ends lost 3 bases and 8 bases respectively, with 25 bases between them. The CDR3 contains 18 residues. The V gene's germline CDR1 is SGHVS and CDR2 FNYEAQ. The CDR3 reads CASSFNRVGAPEQEKLFF. The CDR3, as DNA: TGTGCCAGCAGCTTTAATAGAGTTGGGGCCCCCGAGCAAGAAAAACTGTTTTTT.

This clonotype was picked up many times. The chain uses TRBV7-2 and TRBJ2-5; D uncertain. V lost 0 bases and J 4 bases, leaving 3 bases between the germline ends. The CDR3 covers 12 residues. Germline V CDR1 and CDR2: SGHTA, FQGNSA. The CDR3 is CASSLAVETQYF. The CDR3 DNA follows: TGTGCCAGCAGCTTAGCGGTAGAGACCCAGTACTTC.

This clonotype was counted between two and nine times. Relative to the germline gene, one junction end is altered; a read error may explain this. V and J are TRBV20-1 and TRBJ2-3; TRBD2 matches 7 bases. The CDR3 runs 13 residues. The V gene's germline CDR1 is DFQATT and CDR2 SNEGSKA (reference sequence). The CDR3 coding sequence is TGCAGCGCTACTGGGAGGGCAGGCGATACGCAGTATTTT. Amino acids: CSATGRAGDTQYF.